Listed below are T cell receptor beta chains from one sample, sequenced in a study of T-cell memory formation after mild COVID-19. From the 5' RACE reads, TCRdb called clonotypes with MiXCR, one entry per CDR3 protein. The repertoire holds hundreds of thousands of distinct CDR3 sequences, with around a quarter as singletons. The sample consisted of PBMCs or a T cell subset sorted from them (not recorded which). The source is an adult woman who had mild COVID-19 (a few samples of this study predate the infection). Cell type and time point are not known. Both conserved end residues are part of each CDR3. A D gene is named only where the DNA matches it firmly. Not every row has a clone size; where given, it reads once, few, many or a size class.

size: NA; D: TRBD1; J: TRBJ1-6; V: TRBV12-3/TRBV12-4; DNA: TGTGCCAGCAAGGGAGGGGGCAATTCACCCCTCCACTTT; CDR3: CASKGGGNSPLHF
size: many; D: NA; J: TRBJ2-7; V: TRBV7-2; DNA: TGTGCCAGCAGACCTGGGACTGCTGGTACCTACGAGCAGTACTTC; CDR3: CASRPGTAGTYEQYF
size: NA; D: NA; J: TRBJ2-7; V: TRBV2; DNA: TGTGCCAGCAGTGAAGTATTATCATCCTCCTACGAGCAGTACTTC; CDR3: CASSEVLSSSYEQYF
size: NA; D: NA; J: TRBJ2-7; V: TRBV5-1; DNA: TGCGCCAGCAGCTTAAGCCTCGGAGCCTACGAGCAGTACTTC; CDR3: CASSLSLGAYEQYF
size: NA; D: NA; J: TRBJ1-1; V: TRBV5-1; DNA: TGCGCCAGCAGCTCCAACGCAGAGAACACTGAAGCTTTCTTT; CDR3: CASSSNAENTEAFF
size: NA; D: NA; J: TRBJ1-1; V: TRBV5-1; DNA: TGCGCCAGCAGCTCCAGGGGTACCACTGAAGCTTTCTTT; CDR3: CASSSRGTTEAFF
size: NA; D: TRBD1; J: TRBJ2-1; V: TRBV29-1; DNA: TGCAGCGTTAACCGGGACAGGGTTAATGAGCAGTTCTTC; CDR3: CSVNRDRVNEQFF
size: many; D: NA; J: TRBJ2-7; V: TRBV3-1; DNA: TGTGCCAGCAGTCAGCACAGGTCCTACGAGCAGTACTTC; CDR3: CASSQHRSYEQYF
size: few; D: NA; J: TRBJ1-2; V: TRBV20-1; DNA: TGCAGTGCTAGAACGGGGGACGGAGGCTACACCTTC; CDR3: CSARTGDGGYTF
size: NA; D: NA; J: TRBJ2-5; V: TRBV12-3/TRBV12-4; DNA: TGTGCCAGCAGTCCACCGAGCGGCCAAGAGACCCAGTACTTC; CDR3: CASSPPSGQETQYF
size: few; D: NA; J: TRBJ2-3; V: TRBV5-1; DNA: TGCGCCAGCAGCTTGAACAGTCAGGGCACAGATACGCAGTATTTT; CDR3: CASSLNSQGTDTQYF
size: many; D: NA; J: TRBJ1-5; V: TRBV12-3/TRBV12-4; DNA: TGTGCCAGCAGTTTAAGGCAGGGAAGGCAGCCCCAGCATTTT; CDR3: CASSLRQGRQPQHF
size: once; D: NA; J: TRBJ1-1; V: TRBV7-2; DNA: TGTGCCAGCAGCTCCCGCCTTCTTGGGACTGAAGCTTTCTTT; CDR3: CASSSRLLGTEAFF
size: NA; D: NA; J: TRBJ1-2; V: TRBV12-3/TRBV12-4; DNA: TGTGCCAGCAGTTCCATCACAAAGGCTAACTATGGCTACACCTTC; CDR3: CASSSITKANYGYTF
size: NA; D: TRBD1; J: TRBJ2-2; V: TRBV7-3; DNA: TGTGCCAGCAGCTTACAGGGGGCTACCACCGGGGAGCTGTTTTTT; CDR3: CASSLQGATTGELFF
size: few; D: NA; J: TRBJ1-5; V: TRBV20-1; DNA: TGCAGTGCTAGGGGCAGGGGTCAGCCCCAGCATTTT; CDR3: CSARGRGQPQHF
size: NA; D: NA; J: TRBJ1-2; V: TRBV12-3/TRBV12-4; DNA: TGTGCCAGCAGAACTGGGGGGACACCCTATGGCTACACCTTC; CDR3: CASRTGGTPYGYTF
size: NA; D: TRBD2; J: TRBJ2-1; V: TRBV12-3/TRBV12-4; DNA: TGTGCCAGCGCGGCGGGGGAAACCTACAATGAGCAGTTCTTC; CDR3: CASAAGETYNEQFF
size: NA; D: NA; J: TRBJ2-2; V: TRBV24-1; DNA: TGTGCCACCAGTGATTCGACAGCCCCGACCGGGGAGCTGTTTTTT; CDR3: CATSDSTAPTGELFF
size: many; D: NA; J: TRBJ2-5; V: TRBV29-1; DNA: TGCAGCGCAGGGGCGTTGGGTGAGACCCAGTACTTC; CDR3: CSAGALGETQYF
size: few; D: NA; J: TRBJ2-4; V: TRBV27; DNA: TGTGCCAGCAGTCGACTAGATTCGGACATTCAGTACTTC; CDR3: CASSRLDSDIQYF
size: NA; D: NA; J: TRBJ2-7; V: TRBV6-5; DNA: TGTGCCAGCAGTTACCACGGGACTCCCTCGGGGGAGCAGTACTTC; CDR3: CASSYHGTPSGEQYF
size: NA; D: TRBD1; J: TRBJ2-2; V: TRBV27; DNA: TGTGCCAGCAGTTTGGGGACAGGGATGCACACCGGGGAGCTGTTTTTT; CDR3: CASSLGTGMHTGELFF
size: few; D: TRBD2; J: TRBJ2-5; V: TRBV5-5; DNA: TGTGCCAGCAGCTTCGGGGGGCTAGCGGGAAACCGCTTCCAAGAGACCCAGTACTTC; CDR3: CASSFGGLAGNRFQETQYF
size: NA; D: NA; J: TRBJ2-7; V: TRBV29-1; DNA: TGCAGCGTTGAAGATAAGGGCAGGGCGAGCTACGAGCAGTACTTC; CDR3: CSVEDKGRASYEQYF
size: NA; D: TRBD1; J: TRBJ2-1; V: TRBV6-6; DNA: TGTGCCAGCAGTTCTCAACAGGGGTTGGTCAATGAGCAGTTCTTC; CDR3: CASSSQQGLVNEQFF
size: NA; D: TRBD2; J: TRBJ2-3; V: TRBV12-3/TRBV12-4; DNA: TGTGCCAGCAGTTTAGGACTAGCGGAGATAGATACGCAGTATTTT; CDR3: CASSLGLAEIDTQYF
size: NA; D: TRBD1; J: TRBJ2-5; V: TRBV12-3/TRBV12-4; DNA: TGTGCCAGCAGTTTAAGACAGGGGGACGAGACCCAGTACTTC; CDR3: CASSLRQGDETQYF
size: few; D: TRBD2; J: TRBJ2-4; V: TRBV4-2; DNA: TGTGCCAGCAGCCAATTGAAGCGGGGAGACTTTAAAAACATTCAGTACTTC; CDR3: CASSQLKRGDFKNIQYF
size: NA; D: TRBD2; J: TRBJ2-1; V: TRBV7-6; DNA: TGTGCCAGCAGCTTAGCGAGGGCGGCTAGCGGGGCGGAGCAGTTCTTC; CDR3: CASSLARAASGAEQFF
size: many; D: NA; J: TRBJ2-2; V: TRBV28; DNA: TGTGCCAGCACCGTCAGAGGGGCCGGGGAGCTGTTTTTT; CDR3: CASTVRGAGELFF
size: NA; D: NA; J: TRBJ2-7; V: TRBV20-1; DNA: TGCAGTGCTATACGCGGGGCGGGGAGGGAGCAGTACTTC; CDR3: CSAIRGAGREQYF
size: NA; D: NA; J: TRBJ2-5; V: TRBV2; DNA: TGTGCCAGCAGCGCCGCCCGGGCGAGGGAACAAGAGACCCAGTACTTC; CDR3: CASSAARAREQETQYF
size: few; D: TRBD1; J: TRBJ1-2; V: TRBV24-1; DNA: TGTGCCACCAGTGTGGACAGGGATGGCTACACCTTC; CDR3: CATSVDRDGYTF
size: few; D: TRBD2; J: TRBJ2-4; V: TRBV5-1; DNA: TGCGCCAGCAGGGAGCGGGAGGGCCGGGACATTCAGTACTTC; CDR3: CASREREGRDIQYF
size: NA; D: NA; J: TRBJ2-5; V: TRBV5-1; DNA: TGCGCCAGCACCCCTAGAGGGCAGGGGGCAGCGGGGGAGACCCAGTACTTC; CDR3: CASTPRGQGAAGETQYF
size: few; D: NA; J: TRBJ2-1; V: TRBV7-2; DNA: TGTGCCAGCAGCTTAAGTAGAGCTCACAATGAGCAGTTCTTC; CDR3: CASSLSRAHNEQFF
size: few; D: TRBD2; J: TRBJ2-1; V: TRBV27; DNA: TGTGCCAGCAGTCGACTAGCGGGGGGGTCCTTCTACAATGAGCAGTTCTTC; CDR3: CASSRLAGGSFYNEQFF
size: NA; D: NA; J: TRBJ2-3; V: TRBV6-5; DNA: TGTGCCAGCAGTTATCGGGCCCCGGGACACAACACAGATACGCAGTATTTT; CDR3: CASSYRAPGHNTDTQYF
size: NA; D: NA; J: TRBJ2-3; V: TRBV13; DNA: TGTGCCAGCAGCTTCCGACAGGCAAACACAGATACGCAGTATTTT; CDR3: CASSFRQANTDTQYF
size: NA; D: NA; J: TRBJ1-2; V: TRBV10-3; DNA: TGTGCCATCAGTGACAGCTATGGCTACACCTTC; CDR3: CAISDSYGYTF
size: NA; D: NA; J: TRBJ2-5; V: TRBV24-1; DNA: TGTGCCACCAGTTATGGAGGGGCGCAAGAGACCCAGTACTTC; CDR3: CATSYGGAQETQYF